The 2 T cell receptor beta chains given below trace back to one sample, sequenced in a study of beta chain features in type 1 diabetes. No antigen has been identified for these receptors. General study points: Moderate yet significant TCRB CDR3 shortening was seen in Type 1 diabetes patients in all four CD4+ subsets.

The whole isolated RNA underwent reverse transcription, so sequencing captured expressed TCRB transcripts. Some clones are missing from TCRdb's copy, which holds only in-frame ones; the method was immunoSEQ multiplex PCR. The sample comprises roughly 150,000 clones, 10% of which are singletons, and 0.45% to 0.6% rests with the top ten. Material: central memory CD4+ T cells from blood. The receptors derive from a man between 25 and 39 years old with type 1 diabetes.

The chain uses TRBV4-3 and TRBJ2-5; a possible D gene is TRBD2 (5 bases). The germline V gene has CDR1 LGHNA and CDR2 YSLEER. The CDR3 totals 17 residues. V shed 0 bases and J shed 1 base, with 15 bases lying between them. For the CDR3, the DNA is TGCGCCAGCAGCCAAGATTTTTCGCGGGCTAGCCAAGAGACCCAGTACTTC. As protein: CASSQDFSRASQETQYF.

The V and J genes are TRBV7-8 and TRBJ1-1, with D hard to call. Germline loops: CDR1 SGHVS, CDR2 FQNEAQ. The CDR3 totals 15 residues. Between the trimmed V and J ends, which lost 2 bases and 1 base, there was a span of 11 bases. Here the CDR3 DNA reads TGTGCCAGCAGCTTAAACGGACTTGGGAACACTGAAGCTTTCTTT. This encodes CASSLNGLGNTEAFF.